This TCR beta chain was identified during a study of CD8+CD57+ T cells in acquired aplastic anemia. Overall study context: Yields of DNA that came from sorted CD4+ and CD8+ cells averaged roughly 3.3 ug.

Comments on this clonotype: A much larger clonotype is one base distant, so this may be a read error.

The sequenced patients had an expansion of CD8+CD57+ cells seen by flow cytometry. Genomic DNA served as template for TCR beta VDJ and CDR3 profiling. Using its own MiXCR run on the reads, TCRdb lists one record per CDR3 protein. The table shows more than 150,000 distinct CDR3 sequences, with around 48% occurring only once. Germline trimming cut 2 bases from V and 0 bases from J; bases unmatched to any gene: 2. CDR1 and CDR2 (germline): LGHDT, YNNKEL (reference sequence). This CDR3 is 16 amino acids long. The chain employs TRBV3-1 and TRBJ2-3; 10 bases agree with TRBD2. The receptor's source is a human donor with aplastic anemia. The sequenced sample was sorted CD4+, CD8+, or CD8+CD57+ T cells (not recorded which) from PBMCs. CDR3 loop: CASSQPAGGSTDTQYF. As DNA, the CDR3 is TGTGCCAGCAGCCAACCAGCGGGAGGGAGCACAGATACGCAGTATTTT.